This T cell receptor beta chain came from a study of CD8 T cells in Susac syndrome. Study-level findings and limits: The study's TCR sequencing and HLA analysis covered a relatively small number of individuals, and the study acknowledged this. Detection of Susac-specific public clones gave some 15 in total CD8+ repertoires and about five in CD8+ TEMRA repertoires.

Negative isolation yielded CD8+ and CD4+ T cells; FACS enriched TEMRA cells. Reverse transcription of about 0.45 to 1 ug RNA was carried out with random hexamers. Via MiXCR, TCRdb re-called the immunoSEQ multiplex PCR reads, giving one row per CDR3 protein. The sample has 100,000 to 150,000 distinct CDR3 sequences, around 94% seen once. A note on this clonotype: No antigen is known for it.

The CDR3 consists of 15 residues. Germline V gene lookup returns CDR1 LNHNV and CDR2 YYDKDF (reference sequence). V was pared by 1 base and J by 5 bases, with 3 bases of the junction left unmatched. V gene TRBV15 combines with J gene TRBJ2-2; 8 bases are shared with TRBD1. The clonotype comes from a human donor with Susac syndrome. The sequenced sample was CD8+ T cells from PBMCs. CDR3 sequence: CATSRGTGSTGELFF. CDR3 DNA sequence: TGTGCCACCAGCAGAGGGACAGGGAGTACCGGGGAGCTGTTTTTT. Looking up the rest from reference TRBV15 and TRBJ2-2 gives the full variable domain: DAMVIQNPRYQVTQFGKPVTLSCSQTLNHNVMYWYQQKSSQAPKLLFHYYDKDFNNEADTPDNFQSRRPNTSFCFLDIRSPGLGDTAMYLCATSRGTGSTGELFFGEGSRLTVL.